This passage covers 31 T cell receptor beta chains from one sample sequenced in a study of blood T cells in healthy people across ages. Through a sample-barcoded 5' primer and a J-beta primer mix, a second PCR was run for roughly 7 to 12 cycles. MiXCR was run by TCRdb on the 5' RACE reads, yielding one entry per CDR3 protein. Of just under 900,000 distinct CDR3 sequences listed, 25% to 35% are singletons. Sequenced material: blood. Receptors were obtained from a woman of 80 years or more in good health.

The V and J genes are TRBV5-4 and TRBJ2-1, with D hard to call. V was shortened by 0 bases and J by 10 bases, with 11 bases between the two germline ends. The CDR3 is made up of 13 amino acids. Per the germline V gene, CDR1 is SGHNT and CDR2 is YYREEE (reference sequence). CDR3 region: CASSLVGSGEQFF. The CDR3 nucleotides read TGTGCCAGCAGCTTGGTGGGTTCTGGGGAGCAGTTCTTC.

This clonotype was found once. A much larger clone is a single base away; this may be a read error. The V and J genes are TRBV6-2 or TRBV6-3 and TRBJ2-7, with D possibly being TRBD2 (6 bases). Germline CDR1 reads MNHEY; CDR2 reads SVGEGT. This CDR3 has 15 amino acids. CDR3 in DNA: TGTGCCCGCAGTAGTCCGGGACTGCTGGGGTACGAGCAGTACTTC. Protein sequence: CARSSPGLLGYEQYF.

This clonotype was observed a handful of times. The chain has TRBV5-1 and TRBJ2-3; either TRBD1 or TRBD2 may fit D (5 bases each). Per germline, CDR1 SGHRS and CDR2 YFSETQ. The CDR3 consists of 18 residues. V lost 2 bases and J lost 6, with 25 bases in between. CDR3 region: CASSFFASGTRGVDTQYF. CDR3 sequence (DNA): TGCGCCAGCAGCTTCTTTGCCTCCGGGACCCGTGGGGTGGATACGCAGTATTTT.

J is TRBJ2-3 and V is TRBV2, with D possibly called TRBD1 or TRBD2 (5 bases each). This CDR3 is 15 amino acids long. V was clipped by 3 bases and J by 5 bases, with 15 bases between them. Germline loops: CDR1 SNHLY, CDR2 FYNNEI. CDR3 sequence reads: CASSEGDGVGDTQYF. In DNA, the CDR3 is TGTGCCAGCAGTGAGGGGGACGGGGTTGGAGATACGCAGTATTTT.

A few counts support this clonotype. A much larger clonotype is one base distant, so this may be a read error. V and J are TRBV20-1 and TRBJ2-7; possible D gene TRBD2, 5 bases. The germline V gene has CDR1 DFQATT and CDR2 SNEGSKA (reference sequence). This CDR3 spans 15 amino acids. Trimming removed 0 bases at V and 3 bases at J, with 15 bases between. CDR3 DNA sequence: TGCAGTGCTAGAGATCGCCGGGATCTAGGCTACGAGCAGTACTTC. It is translated as CSARDRRDLGYEQYF.

As to this clonotype: A much larger clone differs from this one at a single base, so this may be a read error. Here the CDR3 reads CASSLDKAKEEQYF. The CDR3, as DNA: TGTGCCAGCAGTCTGGACAAGGCAAAGGAGGAGCAGTACTTC. The chain links TRBV6-1 to TRBJ2-7, with D possibly being TRBD1 (5 bases). CDR3 length: 14 amino acids. V lost 5 bases and J 7 bases, leaving 18 bases between the germline ends. The V gene's germline CDR1 is MNHNS and CDR2 SASEGT.

V usage is TRBV6-6 and J usage is TRBJ1-4, with D perhaps TRBD1 (6 bases). Germline-derived CDR1 and CDR2 are MNHNY and SVGAGI (reference sequence). The CDR3 extends over 14 amino acids. The V end was cut by 6 bases, the J end by 7 bases, with 15 bases between. CDR3 DNA: TGTGCCAGCAGCAAGCAGGGGAGCGGTGAAAAACTGTTTTTT. It encodes CASSKQGSGEKLFF.

On this clonotype itself: This clone may be a read error of a much larger clone one base away. The V call is TRBV6-2 or TRBV6-3, the J call TRBJ2-5; 7 bases agree with TRBD2. Unmatched junction bases numbered 15, after V lost 6 bases and J lost 11 bases. The CDR3 contains 14 residues. CDR1 is MNHEY and CDR2 is SVGEGT in the germline V gene. The CDR3, as DNA: TGTGCCAGCAGGTCGAGCGGGGTGGCCAATGAGCAGTACTTC. This gives the protein CASRSSGVANEQYF.

This clonotype was recorded at least ten times. The chain links TRBV27 to TRBJ1-2; no clear D. The CDR3 has 13 residues. The V end lost 2 bases, the J end lost 6 bases, and 10 bases lay between the germline ends. Germline CDR1 is MNHEY and CDR2 is SMNVEV (reference sequence). CDR3 sequence reads: CASSLGVGHGYTF. CDR3 DNA: TGTGCCAGCAGTTTAGGTGTAGGGCATGGCTACACCTTC.

This clonotype was counted only a few times. A much larger clone sits a single nucleotide away, making a read error possible. The V call is TRBV6-5, the J call TRBJ2-4; 7 bases fit TRBD1. The tail of the sequence fits TRBJ2-7 better, so the J call may be wrong. CDR3 length equals 13 residues. Germline values: CDR1 MNHEY, CDR2 SVGAGI. The CDR3 loop reads CASAEGARYEQYF. Written as DNA, the CDR3 is TGTGCCAGCGCCGAGGGGGCGCGGTACGAGCAGTACTTC.

This clonotype has a count of ten or more. The J gene is TRBJ2-5, the V gene TRBV5-1, with TRBD2 matching 10 bases. Germline CDR1 and CDR2: SGHRS and YFSETQ. J lost 5 bases, V lost 0 bases, and 7 bases had no gene match. This CDR3 has 16 amino acids. The CDR3 protein is CASSLGGASGGETQYF. The CDR3 DNA reads TGCGCCAGCAGCTTGGGGGGAGCTAGCGGGGGCGAGACCCAGTACTTC.

Note on this clonotype: A much larger clone is a single base away; this may be a read error. This sequence joins TRBV12-3 or TRBV12-4 and TRBJ2-1; D gene unclear. The CDR3 is 12 residues long. The V end lost 8 bases, the J end lost 10 bases, and 15 bases lay between the germline ends. In DNA, the CDR3 is TGTGCCAGCTCTCAACAGTCCTACGAGCAGTTCTTC. Residues: CASSQQSYEQFF.

Many counts were recorded for this clonotype. The chain recombines TRBV20-1 with TRBJ2-3; 8 nucleotides agree with TRBD1. The CDR3 runs 15 residues. The V gene end was trimmed by 5 bases and the J gene end by 4 bases; junction bases not matched to a gene: 11. Germline CDR1 and CDR2: DFQATT and SNEGSKA (reference sequence). The DNA of the CDR3 is TGCAGTGCTTCACCCGGGACAGGCCCCGCAGATACGCAGTATTTT. It encodes CSASPGTGPADTQYF.

This clonotype was seen a few times. V is TRBV27 and J is TRBJ1-5; no firm D call. V lost 5 bases and J lost 3, with 11 bases in between. There are 14 residues in the CDR3. The V gene's germline CDR1 is MNHEY and CDR2 SMNVEV (reference sequence). CDR3 loop: CASSPWGANQPQHF. In DNA, the CDR3 is TGTGCCAGCAGTCCATGGGGAGCCAATCAGCCCCAGCATTTT.

Comments on this clonotype: One end of the junction does not line up with germline, which may come from a read error. The chain links TRBV11-3 to TRBJ1-1, with D possibly being TRBD1 (5 bases). The V gene's germline CDR1 is SGHNT and CDR2 YENEEA. The CDR3 sequence is 12 residues long. The CDR3 here is CANSFGTFEAFF. As DNA, the CDR3 is TGTGCCAACAGCTTCGGGACCTTTGAAGCTTTCTTT.

This clonotype was recorded at least ten times. This sequence joins TRBV20-1 and TRBJ2-5, with TRBD2 matching over 8 bases. Per the germline V gene, CDR1 is DFQATT and CDR2 is SNEGSKA (reference sequence). J lost 2 bases, V lost 3 bases, and 5 bases had no gene match. CDR3 length: 14 residues. CDR3: CSASTPSGQETQYF. CDR3 sequence (DNA): TGCAGTGCTAGTACGCCTAGCGGGCAAGAGACCCAGTACTTC.

This clonotype was seen ten or more times. The chain couples TRBV18 to TRBJ2-1; D possibly corresponds to TRBD1 (6 bases). The length of the CDR3 is 15 residues. V was trimmed by 1 base and J by 1 base, leaving 8 bases between them. CDR1 KGHSH and CDR2 LQKENI come from the germline V gene. The CDR3: CASSPRQASYNEQFF. CDR3 DNA sequence: TGTGCCAGCTCACCACGACAGGCATCCTACAATGAGCAGTTCTTC.

This chain joins TRBV11-2 and TRBJ2-5; the match to TRBD2 covers 11 bases. Trimming removed 4 bases from V and 11 bases from J; junction bases left unmatched: 12. This CDR3 is built from 15 residues. Per germline, CDR1 SGHAT and CDR2 FQNNGV. CDR3 coding DNA: TGTGCCAGCAGCTCTACTAGCGGGGGCTTCAATGAGCAGTACTTC. Translation: CASSSTSGGFNEQYF.

Comment on this clonotype: The junction differs from germline at one of its ends, possibly a read error. The chain recombines TRBV10-3 with TRBJ2-1; TRBD2 matches 9 bases. The CDR3 totals 14 residues. Germline V CDR1 and CDR2: ENHRY, SYGVKD. CDR3 in amino acids: CAIREWETSGSKFF. CDR3 DNA sequence: TGCGCCATCAGGGAGTGGGAGACTAGCGGATCAAAGTTCTTC.

This clonotype showed up many times. The chain is built from TRBV12-3 or TRBV12-4 and TRBJ2-1; D may be TRBD1 (6 bases). This CDR3 has 13 amino acids. Trimming cost V 4 bases and J 9 bases, with 13 bases left between them. CDR3 residues: CASSYVQGGEQFF. For the CDR3, the DNA is TGTGCCAGCAGTTATGTACAGGGCGGTGAGCAGTTCTTC.

The V and J genes are TRBV15 and TRBJ1-2, with D hard to call. Trimming cost V 0 bases and J 5 bases, with 16 bases left between them. CDR3 length: 16 amino acids. In germline, CDR1 is LNHNV, CDR2 YYDKDF (reference sequence). DNA for the CDR3: TGTGCCACCAGCAGAGATCTTGGGAGCGAAGGATATGGCTACACCTTC. This gives the protein CATSRDLGSEGYGYTF.

As to this clonotype: A read error may explain this, as a much larger clone is one base away. The chain carries TRBV12-3 or TRBV12-4 and TRBJ2-7, with D uncertain. The V end lost 3 bases, the J end lost 7 bases, and 13 bases lay between the germline ends. This CDR3 has 13 residues. The CDR3 nucleotides are TGTGCCAGCAGTTTTGGTCTGAACAATGAGCAGTACTTC. Translating gives CASSFGLNNEQYF.

There are many counts of this clonotype. The gene calls are TRBV7-2 and TRBJ2-3, with TRBD2 identical over 9 bases. This CDR3 region has 15 residues. Germline V CDR1 and CDR2: SGHTA, FQGNSA. With 3 bases clipped from V and 1 base from J, the junction kept 2 bases outside the gene matches. The CDR3 spells CASSLTSGRTDTQYF. The CDR3 nucleotides read TGTGCCAGCAGCTTGACTAGCGGCCGCACAGATACGCAGTATTTT. Full variable domain (rest looked up from reference TRBV7-2 and TRBJ2-3): GAGVSQSPSNKVTEKGKDVELRCDPISGHTALYWYRQSLGQGLEFLIYFQGNSAPDKSGLPSDRFSAERTGGSVSTLTIQRTQQEDSAVYLCASSLTSGRTDTQYFGPGTRLTVL.

The V and J genes are TRBV5-1 and TRBJ2-2; 10 bases are shared with TRBD1. Germline V lookup: CDR1 SGHRS, CDR2 YFSETQ. This CDR3 is built from 19 residues. The trim removed 3 bases at V and 0 bases at J, leaving 11 bases unmatched. The CDR3 spells CASSSHPTGGRANTGELFF. The CDR3 nucleotides are TGCGCCAGCAGCTCCCACCCGACAGGGGGCCGCGCGAACACCGGGGAGCTGTTTTTT.

As for this clonotype: This may be a read error, as it is one base from a much larger clone. The CDR3 ends on some other residue instead of the conserved phenylalanine or tryptophan, so this is likely a read error. The genes are TRBV5-1 and TRBJ2-7; 7 bases map to TRBD1. V shed 4 bases and J 3 bases; nucleotides not matched to a gene: 7. Germline CDR1 is SGHRS and CDR2 is YFSETQ. The CDR3 has 14 residues. The CDR3 DNA reads TGCGCCAGCAGCCCCCGGGACAGTGACTACGAGCAGTACTGC. The encoded protein is CASSPRDSDYEQYC.

In regard to this clonotype: A much larger clone differs from this one at a single base, so this may be a read error. The chain joins TRBV20-1 to TRBJ2-3; D call uncertain. CDR3 length equals 14 residues. V lost 1 base and J 8 bases, leaving 16 bases between the germline ends. Germline assignment: CDR1 DFQATT and CDR2 SNEGSKA (reference sequence). The CDR3 protein is CSARVGPLCGTQYF. CDR3 sequence (DNA): TGCAGTGCTAGAGTTGGGCCCCTCTGCGGTACGCAGTATTTT.

CDR3 sequence (DNA): TGTGCCAGTAGAGGGACAGGGGGAGACGGACTGTTTTTT. It codes for CASRGTGGDGLFF. V usage is TRBV27 and J usage is TRBJ1-4; TRBD1 matches at 11 bases. The germline gives CDR1 MNHEY, CDR2 SMNVEV (reference sequence). CDR3 size: 13 residues. The ends lost 9 bases at V and 13 bases at J; junction bases unmatched: 10.

The chain joins TRBV24-1 to TRBJ2-1, with TRBD1 as a possible D gene (5 bases). V shed 1 base and J shed 15 bases, with 24 bases lying between them. The germline gives CDR1 KGHDR, CDR2 SFDVKD. The CDR3 runs 16 residues. CDR3 amino acids: CATSDLVRGFGETRFF. The CDR3 DNA follows: TGTGCCACCAGTGATTTAGTAAGGGGTTTCGGAGAGACCCGGTTCTTC.

There are a few counts of this clonotype. The chain recombines TRBV6-1 with TRBJ1-6; maybe TRBD1 (5 bases). The CDR3 has 13 residues. CDR1 is MNHNS and CDR2 is SASEGT in the germline V gene. The germline V and J ends were trimmed by 7 bases and 10 bases, with 14 bases remaining between them. The CDR3 spells CASTGVSRSPLHF. The CDR3 nucleotides read TGTGCCAGCACGGGGGTTTCTCGGTCACCCCTCCACTTT.

This clonotype appeared a few times. The chain is built from TRBV12-3 or TRBV12-4 and TRBJ1-5; D remains unclear. Trimming left V 7 bases short and J 4 bases short, with 14 bases between. The length of the CDR3 is 14 residues. CDR3 residues: CASTEGYSNQPQHF. The DNA of the CDR3 is TGTGCCAGCACCGAAGGGTACAGTAATCAGCCCCAGCATTTT.

This clonotype was counted at least ten times. The rearrangement joins TRBV10-3 to TRBJ1-2, with a weak D call TRBD1 (6 bases). The V gene's germline CDR1 is ENHRY and CDR2 SYGVKD. Trimming removed 9 bases at V and 8 bases at J, with 16 bases between. The CDR3 spans 12 residues. Written as DNA, the CDR3 is TGTGCCATGGGAACAGGGCAGGGAGGCTACACCTTC. Translating it yields CAMGTGQGGYTF.